Listed here are 13 T cell receptor beta chains from one sample, sequenced in a study of blood T cell repertoires in COVID-19. TCRdb keeps only in-frame clones here, not all; method: immunoSEQ multiplex PCR. This table holds 250,000 or so clones, about 80% found once. The sample taken for sequencing was peripheral blood. These TCRs come from a woman aged 80 or over with acute or convalescent COVID-19.

This rearrangement joins TRBV3-1 (or the pseudogene TRBV3-2) to TRBJ1-6, with 9 bases aligning to TRBD1. J lost 7 bases, V lost 0 bases, and 4 bases had no gene match. There are 16 residues in the CDR3. From germline, CDR1 is LGHDT and CDR2 YNNKEL (reference sequence). The CDR3 loop reads CASSQDGGQGNSPLHF. The CDR3 nucleotides read TGTGCCAGCAGCCAAGATGGGGGACAGGGCAATTCACCCCTCCACTTT.

The chain couples TRBV5-5 to TRBJ2-3; 7 nucleotides agree with TRBD2. Germline-derived CDR1 and CDR2 are SGHKS and YYEKEE (reference sequence). J lost 0 bases, V lost 2 bases, and 3 bases had no gene match. The CDR3 has 15 residues. The CDR3 loop is CASSLLAPSTDTQYF. CDR3 nucleotides: TGTGCCAGCAGCTTACTAGCGCCTAGCACAGATACGCAGTATTTT.

The CDR3 is CASSLGRGDNEKLFF. The CDR3, as DNA: TGCGCCAGCAGCTTGGGGAGGGGAGATAATGAAAAACTGTTTTTT. The V call is TRBV5-1, the J call TRBJ1-4; weak D call: TRBD1 (5 bases). The V gene lost 0 bases and the J gene lost 4 bases, with 10 bases spanning the gap. Germline CDR1 SGHRS, CDR2 YFSETQ. The CDR3 has 15 amino acids. The entire variable domain, with the rest obtained from reference TRBV5-1 and TRBJ1-4, is as follows: KAGVTQTPRYLIKTRGQQVTLSCSPISGHRSVSWYQQTPGQGLQFLFEYFSETQRNKGNFPGRFSGRQFSNSRSEMNVSTLELGDSALYLCASSLGRGDNEKLFFGSGTQLSVL.

This clone was seen once. The chain links TRBV5-1 to TRBJ1-1; possibly TRBD1 for D (6 bases). V shed 3 bases and J shed 0 bases, with 9 bases lying between them. This CDR3 region has 14 residues. Germline CDR1 SGHRS, CDR2 YFSETQ. This chain's CDR3 is CASSSGQLNTEAFF. In nucleotides, the CDR3 is TGCGCCAGCAGCTCCGGACAGTTGAACACTGAAGCTTTCTTT.

The rearrangement joins TRBV3-1 (or the pseudogene TRBV3-2) to TRBJ2-3; D may be TRBD2 (5 bases). The CDR3 has 17 residues. Germline V lookup: CDR1 LGHDT, CDR2 YNNKEL (reference sequence). Trimming shortened V by 2 bases and J by 4 bases, and 19 bases separated the two germline ends. The CDR3 reads CASSQRTQGTRADTQYF. For the CDR3, the DNA is TGTGCCAGCAGCCAAAGGACTCAAGGCACCCGTGCAGATACGCAGTATTTT.

V gene TRBV7-3 combines with J gene TRBJ2-2, with 8 bases lining up with TRBD2. Germline assignment: CDR1 SGHTA and CDR2 FQGTGA. Trimming took 5 bases from V and 5 from J; bases not matched to a gene: 7. CDR3 length equals 15 residues. CDR3 DNA: TGTGCCAGCAGCCCAGCGGGAGTGGCAACCGGGGAGCTGTTTTTT. Translated: CASSPAGVATGELFF. The whole variable domain, remainder taken from reference TRBV7-3 and TRBJ2-2, is GAGVSQTPSNKVTEKGKYVELRCDPISGHTALYWYRQSLGQGPEFLIYFQGTGAADDSGLPNDRFFAVRPEGSVSTLKIQRTERGDSAVYLCASSPAGVATGELFFGEGSRLTVL.

The chain uses TRBV5-1 and TRBJ1-1; 8 bases fit TRBD1. The CDR3 covers 15 residues. Trimming took 7 bases from V and 3 from J; bases not matched to a gene: 11. Germline V CDR1 and CDR2: SGHRS, YFSETQ. CDR3 protein: CASWRTGFLDTEAFF. CDR3 DNA sequence: TGCGCCAGCTGGAGGACAGGGTTTCTCGACACTGAAGCTTTCTTT.

This chain connects TRBV5-1 to TRBJ1-3; weak D call: TRBD1 (6 bases). The V gene's germline CDR1 is SGHRS and CDR2 YFSETQ. Trimming stripped 0 bases from V and 0 bases from J, with 10 bases between. The CDR3 extends over 16 amino acids. CDR3 sequence: CASSLETGTSGNTIYF. As DNA, the CDR3 is TGCGCCAGCAGCTTGGAGACAGGTACCTCTGGAAACACCATATATTTT.

This chain joins TRBV11-3 and TRBJ2-3, with 11 bases identical to TRBD1. The CDR3 contains 15 residues. The V segment lost 8 bases and the J segment 6 bases; nucleotides outside the gene matches: 10. Germline V gives CDR1 SGHNT, CDR2 YENEEA. The CDR3 reads CASGRRDRGVDTQYF. The CDR3 bases are TGTGCCAGCGGACGAAGGGACAGGGGGGTGGATACGCAGTATTTT.

The chain joins TRBV6-2 or TRBV6-3 to TRBJ1-2, with TRBD1 matching 8 bases. Trimming took 1 base from V and 8 from J; bases not matched to a gene: 6. The germline gives CDR1 MNHEY, CDR2 SVGEGT. The CDR3 contains 14 residues. This CDR3 is CASSYLDRVGGYTF. The CDR3 nucleotides read TGTGCCAGCAGTTACTTGGACAGGGTAGGCGGCTACACCTTC.

The chain links TRBV5-1 to TRBJ2-5; perhaps TRBD1 as D (6 bases). CDR3 length: 18 residues. Germline CDR1 and CDR2: SGHRS and YFSETQ. Trimming took 4 bases from V and 1 from J, leaving 23 bases between them. The CDR3 region is CASSPRDTSLGTQETQYF. In DNA form, the CDR3 reads TGCGCCAGCAGCCCTCGGGACACTTCCTTGGGTACCCAAGAGACCCAGTACTTC.

The genes are TRBV3-1 (or the pseudogene TRBV3-2) and TRBJ2-5; TRBD2 matches 12 bases. The CDR3 has 17 amino acids. Germline V gives CDR1 LGHDT, CDR2 YNNKEL (reference sequence). V lost 1 base to trimming and J lost 5 bases; unmatched junction nucleotides: 8. In DNA form, the CDR3 reads TGTGCCAGCAGCCAAGGGCTAGCGGGAGGGCAGAGGGAGACCCAGTACTTC. Encoded protein: CASSQGLAGGQRETQYF.

The J gene is TRBJ1-5, the V gene TRBV25-1; TRBD1 is a possible D gene (6 bases). CDR1 and CDR2 (germline): MGHDK, SYGVNS. V lost 4 bases to trimming and J lost 5 bases, with 9 bases between them. CDR3 length: 13 residues. CDR3 bases: TGTGCCAGCAGTGTGGCAGGGGATCAGCCCCAGCATTTT. Protein sequence: CASSVAGDQPQHF. Variable domain in full (rest from reference TRBV25-1 and TRBJ1-5): EADIYQTPRYLVIGTGKKITLECSQTMGHDKMYWYQQDPGMELHLIHYSYGVNSTEKGDLSSESTVSRIRTEHFPLTLESARPSHTSQYLCASSVAGDQPQHFGDGTRLSIL.